The T cell receptor beta chain under discussion was sequenced for a study of blood T cell repertoires in COVID-19. For the study at large: Spain, Italy and the United States supplied samples that represented acute and convalescent COVID-19.

The assay was immunoSEQ multiplex PCR, and TCRdb's table has in-frame clones only and misses some. The table has around 280,000 clones, around 86% seen once. With V trimmed by 4 bases and J by 7 bases, 6 bases remained unmatched. This CDR3 has 15 residues. Germline lookup yields CDR1 LGHNA and CDR2 YNFKEQ. The specimen sequenced was PBMCs or T cells enriched from blood (not recorded which). V is TRBV4-2 and J is TRBJ2-1; the match to TRBD2 covers 11 bases. This TCR derives from a woman in her thirties or forties who had recovered from COVID-19. The CDR3 loop is CASSLTSGNINEQFF. The CDR3 DNA reads TGTGCCAGCAGCCTGACTAGCGGGAATATAAATGAGCAGTTCTTC.